This T cell receptor (beta chain) came from a study of blood T cells in healthy people across ages. Researchers report isolating at least 6 million PBMCs per sample. Then a second PCR, running roughly 7 to 11 cycles, was carried out with a sample-barcoded 5' primer and a J-beta primer mix. Each CDR3 protein is one row after TCRdb ran MiXCR on the 5' RACE reads. This repertoire shows about 1.5 million distinct CDR3 sequences, approximately 39% found once; its top ten account for about 4.1%. The specimen was blood. This clonotype was sampled from a young woman in good health.

The CDR3 region is CASSAMDPGIYGYTF. The DNA for the CDR3 is TGTGCCAGCAGCGCGATGGACCCGGGGATCTATGGCTACACCTTC. This rearrangement joins TRBV9 to TRBJ1-2, with unresolved D. This CDR3 spans 15 amino acids. Germline CDR1 and CDR2: SGDLS and YYNGEE. V lost 3 bases to trimming and J lost 4 bases, with 16 bases between them.